This T cell receptor (beta chain) is drawn from a study of cytomegalovirus exposure and HLA in healthy donors. PCR was performed using 60 Vbeta and 13 Jbeta primers. Profiling relied on immunoSEQ multiplex PCR, and the TCRdb table lists in-frame clones only, not all of them. The data contain under 170,000 clones, around 74% of them singletons. Looked up from germline, CDR1 is LNHDA and CDR2 is SQIVND (reference sequence). The V end lost 4 bases, the J end lost 5 bases, and 12 bases lay between the germline ends. The CDR3 sequence is 13 residues long. The sequence was obtained from a man between 50 and 59 years old in good health and CMV-seropositive. The V and J genes are TRBV19 and TRBJ2-7, with a possible D match to TRBD1 (5 bases). The source material was PBMCs. The CDR3 region is CASSTSGNDEQYF. Written as DNA, the CDR3 is TGTGCCAGTAGTACATCAGGGAACGACGAGCAGTACTTC.